One and the same sample provided the 18 T cell receptor beta chains below, sequenced in a study of blood T cell repertoires in COVID-19 (TCRdb year 2020). The library was obtained by the immunoSEQ multiplex PCR assay. TCRdb took over this immuneACCESS table, retaining in-frame rearrangements with V and J assigned. Such tables are incomplete; in checked studies, under half of the missing clones stem from an unresolved V gene, and the remainder is unexplained. Within this sample are 130,000 or so clones, with 85% to 90% of them counted one time only. Approximately 2% of the sample comes from the top ten. Sequenced material: peripheral blood. The receptors come from a man between 65 and 80 years old with active COVID-19.

The chain couples TRBV19 to TRBJ2-7; 11 bases fit TRBD2. The CDR3 runs to 16 residues. The V and J ends lost 4 bases and 2 bases, in that order; junction bases with no gene match: 7. Germline loops: CDR1 LNHDA, CDR2 SQIVND (reference sequence). For the CDR3, the DNA is TGTGCCAGTAGTAGGGATCTAGCGGGAGGTACCTACGAGCAGTACTTC. Amino acids: CASSRDLAGGTYEQYF.

The V and J genes are TRBV18 and TRBJ2-5; D may be TRBD1 (5 bases). The CDR3 extends over 13 amino acids. Trimming left V 4 bases short and J 1 base short, with 7 bases between. The germline V gene encodes CDR1 KGHSH and CDR2 LQKENI. CDR3 residues: CASSRDSQETQYF. CDR3 DNA: TGTGCCAGCTCACGAGACAGCCAAGAGACCCAGTACTTC.

The chain employs TRBV5-1 and TRBJ1-4; the match to TRBD1 covers 12 bases. This CDR3 region has 16 residues. CDR1 SGHRS and CDR2 YFSETQ come from the germline V gene. Germline trimming cut 4 bases from V and 2 bases from J; bases unmatched to any gene: 3. The CDR3 reads CASSRDRGQTNEKLFF. The CDR3 bases are TGCGCCAGCAGCCGGGACAGGGGGCAGACTAATGAAAAACTGTTTTTT.

The genes are TRBV6-5 and TRBJ2-7; TRBD2 agrees at 7 bases. V was clipped by 10 bases and J by 3 bases; unmatched bases: 12. Germline V CDR1 and CDR2: MNHEY, SVGAGI. The CDR3 length is 14 residues. The DNA for the CDR3 is TGTGCCATACCTGGCGGGGAGGGGCTCTACGAGCAGTACTTC. Protein product: CAIPGGEGLYEQYF.

The gene calls are TRBV18 and TRBJ2-7, with 10 bases fitting TRBD1. The CDR3 contains 14 residues. Per the germline V gene, CDR1 is KGHSH and CDR2 is LQKENI. The ends lost 4 bases at V and 7 bases at J; junction bases unmatched: 7. CDR3 sequence (DNA): TGTGCCAGCTCACGCCGGGACAGGGGTTCGGAGCAGTACTTC. Translation: CASSRRDRGSEQYF.

The rearrangement joins TRBV5-4 to TRBJ1-3; 8 bases match TRBD1. This CDR3 spans 16 amino acids. Looked up from germline, CDR1 is SGHNT and CDR2 is YYREEE (reference sequence). After removal of 4 bases from V and 2 bases from J, the junction contained 8 bases not matched to a gene. The CDR3 DNA sequence: TGTGCCAGCAGCCAGGTCCCGACAGGGGCTGGAAACACCATATATTTT. Translation: CASSQVPTGAGNTIYF.

The chain combines TRBV28 with TRBJ1-1, with 8 nucleotides matching TRBD1. This CDR3 comprises 16 residues. CDR1 MDHEN and CDR2 SYDVKM come from the germline V gene. V gave up 5 bases and J gave up 6 bases; unmatched junction bases: 14. The CDR3 region is CASSLLDRAGSPEAFF. CDR3 DNA: TGTGCCAGCAGTCTCCTGGACAGGGCAGGGAGTCCTGAAGCTTTCTTT.

The chain recombines TRBV24-1 with TRBJ2-5, with D maybe TRBD1 (6 bases). The CDR3 loop spans 14 amino acids. Between the trimmed V and J ends, which lost 5 bases and 2 bases, there was a span of 11 bases. CDR1 is KGHDR, CDR2 SFDVKD, per germline. The CDR3 spells CATSGGGTQETQYF. CDR3 bases: TGTGCCACCAGTGGAGGGGGTACACAAGAGACCCAGTACTTC.

This clone has more than one count but fewer than ten. The V and J genes are TRBV7-2 and TRBJ2-1; 8 bases agree with TRBD2. The length of the CDR3 is 14 residues. J gave up 10 bases and V 5 bases, and 10 bases lay outside the gene matches. Germline V gives CDR1 SGHTA, CDR2 FQGNSA. The CDR3 DNA follows: TGTGCCAGCAGCCGGGGGGGTAGCGGCCTCGAGCAGTTCTTC. It is translated as CASSRGGSGLEQFF.

The rearrangement joins TRBV19 to TRBJ1-1; perhaps TRBD1 as D (5 bases). Per germline, CDR1 LNHDA and CDR2 SQIVND (reference sequence). The V and J ends lost 4 bases and 4 bases respectively, with 16 bases between them. CDR3 length equals 15 residues. CDR3 bases: TGTGCCAGTAGTACGCCCTTGGAGGGGAGCACTGAAGCTTTCTTT. This gives the protein CASSTPLEGSTEAFF.

This clone appeared once. The genes are TRBV15 and TRBJ2-3; D might be TRBD1 (6 bases). This CDR3 comprises 13 residues. Germline V CDR1 and CDR2: LNHNV, YYDKDF (reference sequence). Trimming shortened V by 5 bases and J by 4 bases, and 10 bases separated the two germline ends. CDR3: CATSRYRADTQYF. Here the CDR3 DNA reads TGTGCCACCAGCCGCTACAGGGCAGATACGCAGTATTTT. The full variable domain, with the rest looked up from reference TRBV15 and TRBJ2-3, is DAMVIQNPRYQVTQFGKPVTLSCSQTLNHNVMYWYQQKSSQAPKLLFHYYDKDFNNEADTPDNFQSRRPNTSFCFLDIRSPGLGDTAMYLCATSRYRADTQYFGPGTRLTVL.

CDR3 amino acids: CAWKKENAQNTGELFF. CDR3 bases: TGTGCCTGGAAAAAGGAGAACGCCCAGAACACCGGGGAGCTGTTTTTT. The V call is TRBV30, the J call TRBJ2-2; no firm D call. Trimming stripped 4 bases from V and 1 base from J, with 16 bases between. The V gene's germline CDR1 is GTSNPN and CDR2 SVGIG (reference sequence). This CDR3 spans 16 amino acids.

The chain is built from TRBV19 and TRBJ2-2; 12 nucleotides align to TRBD2. The CDR3 length is 18 residues. V was clipped by 2 bases and J by 5 bases; unmatched bases: 9. Germline CDR1 reads LNHDA; CDR2 reads SQIVND (reference sequence). DNA for the CDR3: TGTGCCAGTAGTATACCCGGACTAGCGGGATTAAAGACCGGGGAGCTGTTTTTT. Encoded protein: CASSIPGLAGLKTGELFF.

V and J are TRBV15 and TRBJ1-2, with D unclear. Germline CDR1 reads LNHNV; CDR2 reads YYDKDF (reference sequence). Trimming removed 1 base at V and 8 bases at J, with 14 bases between. This CDR3 contains 14 residues. For the CDR3, the DNA is TGTGCCACCAGCAGAGTCGGGCAAGCGGGAGGCTACACCTTC. Residues: CATSRVGQAGGYTF.

The J gene is TRBJ2-5, the V gene TRBV7-9; 8 nucleotides agree with TRBD1. The CDR3 runs 14 residues. Germline V gives CDR1 SEHNR, CDR2 FQNEAQ (reference sequence). V trimming: 0 bases; J trimming: 5 bases; junction bases outside the gene matches: 2. The CDR3 DNA sequence: TGTGCCAGCAGCTTAGCGCAGGGGGCCGAGACCCAGTACTTC. It codes for CASSLAQGAETQYF. The full variable domain, with the rest looked up from reference TRBV7-9 and TRBJ2-5, is DTGVSQNPRHKITKRGQNVTFRCDPISEHNRLYWYRQTLGQGPEFLTYFQNEAQLEKSRLLSDRFSAERPKGSFSTLEIQRTEQGDSAMYLCASSLAQGAETQYFGPGTRLLVL.

The chain has TRBV2 and TRBJ1-6, with 9 bases that match TRBD1. The CDR3 consists of 15 residues. Trimming removed 6 bases from V and 1 base from J; junction bases left unmatched: 1. Germline V gene sequence: CDR1 SNHLY, CDR2 FYNNEI. This CDR3 reads CASRDRGSYNSPLHF. CDR3 sequence (DNA): TGTGCCAGCAGGGACAGGGGATCCTATAATTCACCCCTCCACTTT.

The chain links TRBV5-6 to TRBJ1-4; D remains unclear. The CDR3 covers 13 residues. V shed 0 bases and J shed 8 bases, with 8 bases lying between them. The germline V gene encodes CDR1 SGHDT and CDR2 YYEEEE. DNA for the CDR3: TGTGCCAGCAGCTTGGCTAGGAGCGAAAAACTGTTTTTT. Translation: CASSLARSEKLFF.

The rearrangement joins TRBV6-4 to TRBJ2-1, with D possibly matching TRBD2 (6 bases). The CDR3 covers 13 residues. Between the trimmed V and J ends, which lost 5 bases and 9 bases, there was a span of 14 bases. Germline CDR1 reads MRHNA; CDR2 reads SNTAGT. The CDR3 region is CASSLRDSSEQFF. CDR3 DNA: TGTGCCAGCAGTCTTCGGGACTCCAGTGAGCAGTTCTTC.